The 26 T cell receptor beta chains below all came from one sample that was sequenced in a study of shared clonotypes between healthy human individuals. Generated by immunoSEQ multiplex PCR, the TCRdb table keeps only in-frame clones and is missing some. This sample yields about 750,000 clones, of which about 92% are seen a single time; about 25% belongs to the top ten. Naive CD8 isolation took CD45RO-negative cells positively selected for CCR7 and excluded terminally differentiated effector memory CD45RA+ cells. Sequencing was done on a sample of naive CD8+ T cells sorted from blood. These receptors came from a man between 25 and 39 years old in good health.

V usage is TRBV7-8 and J usage is TRBJ2-7; 12 nucleotides align to TRBD2. J was trimmed by 1 base and V by 0 bases; bases with no gene match: 1. Germline V gene sequence: CDR1 SGHVS, CDR2 FQNEAQ. This CDR3 has 16 residues. In DNA, the CDR3 is TGTGCCAGCAGCTTAGCCACTAGCGGGAGGTCCTACGAGCAGTACTTC. Protein sequence: CASSLATSGRSYEQYF.

CDR3 protein: CASSPTAGSTGELFF. The CDR3, as DNA: TGTGCCAGTAGTCCTACAGCGGGGAGTACCGGGGAGCTGTTTTTT. The chain couples TRBV19 to TRBJ2-2; 7 nucleotides line up with TRBD2. Trimming removed 5 bases from V and 5 bases from J; junction bases left unmatched: 8. Per germline, CDR1 LNHDA and CDR2 SQIVND (reference sequence). The CDR3 is 15 residues long.

The gene calls are TRBV2 and TRBJ2-7; a weak D match, TRBD2 (5 bases). Germline values: CDR1 SNHLY, CDR2 FYNNEI. V lost 3 bases and J 5 bases, leaving 14 bases between the germline ends. The CDR3 is 14 amino acids. The CDR3 sequence is CASSDLVEVDEQYF. The CDR3 region has the DNA TGTGCCAGCAGTGATCTAGTGGAGGTCGACGAGCAGTACTTC.

This chain uses TRBV25-1 with TRBJ1-5; 7 positions match TRBD1. The V gene's germline CDR1 is MGHDK and CDR2 SYGVNS. The CDR3 sequence is 13 residues long. V lost 3 bases, J lost 7 bases, and 3 bases stayed unmatched. The CDR3 protein is CASSDQQGQPQHF. The CDR3 bases are TGTGCCAGCAGTGACCAACAGGGGCAGCCCCAGCATTTT.

The chain carries TRBV30 and TRBJ1-1; D not resolved. V lost 5 bases to trimming and J lost 3 bases, with 13 bases between them. This CDR3 contains 13 residues. Germline V gene sequence: CDR1 GTSNPN, CDR2 SVGIG (reference sequence). CDR3 protein: CAWVEARDTEAFF. For the CDR3, the DNA is TGTGCCTGGGTGGAGGCCCGGGACACTGAAGCTTTCTTT.

The genes are TRBV28 and TRBJ2-7; 10 bases are shared with TRBD2. The germline V gene has CDR1 MDHEN and CDR2 SYDVKM. The CDR3 runs to 17 residues. V trimming: 3 bases; J trimming: 5 bases; junction bases outside the gene matches: 13. The CDR3: CASSFGGAGGPANEQYF. The CDR3 DNA reads as TGTGCCAGCAGTTTCGGGGGAGCGGGAGGGCCGGCGAACGAGCAGTACTTC.

The rearrangement links TRBV28 to TRBJ1-2, with 9 positions matching TRBD1. The CDR3 has 17 residues. Germline V gives CDR1 MDHEN, CDR2 SYDVKM. Losses at the gene ends were 5 bases for V and 5 bases for J; bases not matched to a gene: 15. The CDR3 reads CASSPRDRVRHHYGYTF. The CDR3 DNA is TGTGCCAGCAGTCCCCGGGACAGGGTCAGACATCATTATGGCTACACCTTC.

The chain combines TRBV7-6 with TRBJ2-3, with D perhaps TRBD1 (5 bases). Germline CDR1 and CDR2: SGHVS and FNYEAQ. The CDR3 totals 16 residues. With 1 base removed from V and 2 bases from J, the gap between germline ends came to 13 bases. CDR3 in DNA: TGTGCCAGCAGCTTAGGCCCAGGGTTGGACACAGATACGCAGTATTTT. The encoded protein is CASSLGPGLDTDTQYF.

The V call is TRBV9, the J call TRBJ2-2; D is perhaps TRBD2 (5 bases). The CDR3 covers 15 residues. V lost 3 bases and J 5 bases, leaving 14 bases between the germline ends. Germline loops: CDR1 SGDLS, CDR2 YYNGEE. Here the CDR3 reads CASSGGPRGTGELFF. In nucleotides, the CDR3 is TGTGCCAGCAGCGGCGGGCCTCGGGGAACCGGGGAGCTGTTTTTT.

This clone was detected once. The chain combines TRBV7-2 with TRBJ2-7; TRBD1 matches at 8 bases. V shed 4 bases, J shed 3 bases, and the junction held 5 bases outside the gene matches. The germline CDR1 and CDR2 sequences are SGHTA and FQGNSA. CDR3 size: 14 residues. CDR3 coding DNA: TGTGCCAGCAGCTACTCCGGGACAGGCTACGAGCAGTACTTC. Protein sequence: CASSYSGTGYEQYF.

The chain carries TRBV11-2 and TRBJ2-1, with TRBD1 matching over 11 bases. The junction had 9 bases not matched to a gene; V was cut back by 3 bases and J by 8 bases. CDR3 length: 16 amino acids. CDR1 and CDR2 (germline): SGHAT, FQNNGV. The chain's CDR3 is CASSLAGTGGRYEQFF. DNA for the CDR3: TGTGCCAGCAGCTTGGCCGGGACAGGGGGTAGGTATGAGCAGTTCTTC.

The rearrangement links TRBV21-1 to TRBJ2-1; the table's D call TRBD2 went unverified against the DNA. TRBV21-1 is a pseudogene segment. CDR3 length: 18 amino acids. The CDR3 bases are TGTGCCAGCCCCCAGGCTAGGGGGAGGGACCTATCCTACAATGAGCAGTTCTTC. It is translated as CASPQARGRDLSYNEQFF.

The chain couples TRBV30 to TRBJ2-7; no definite D call. V lost 4 bases to trimming and J lost 1 base, with 11 bases between them. The CDR3 is made up of 13 amino acids. Germline CDR1 reads GTSNPN; CDR2 reads SVGIG (reference sequence). In nucleotides, the CDR3 is TGTGCCTGGACGAAATGGGATTCCTACGAGCAGTACTTC. As protein: CAWTKWDSYEQYF. Using reference TRBV30 and TRBJ2-7 for the parts outside the CDR3, the full variable domain is SQTIHQWPATLVQPVGSPLSLECTVEGTSNPNLYWYRQAAGRGLQLLFYSVGIGQISSEVPQNLSASRPQDRQFILSSKKLLLSDSGFYLCAWTKWDSYEQYFGPGTRLTVT.

The chain carries TRBV30 and TRBJ1-4, with D hard to call. V was cut by 0 bases and J by 2 bases, with 4 bases left in between. Per the germline V gene, CDR1 is GTSNPN and CDR2 is SVGIG (reference sequence). The CDR3 consists of 13 residues. CDR3 amino acids: CAWSVGTNEKLFF. CDR3 bases: TGTGCCTGGAGTGTAGGGACTAATGAAAAACTGTTTTTT.

CDR3 nucleotides: TGCGCCAGCAGCCAAGAAGGTTTTGTGGCAACAGGCTACGAGCAGTACTTC. The encoded protein is CASSQEGFVATGYEQYF. The chain employs TRBV4-1 and TRBJ2-7, with D possibly matching TRBD1 (5 bases). The germline V and J ends were trimmed by 0 bases and 3 bases, with 18 bases remaining between them. The CDR3 length is 17 residues. CDR1 and CDR2 from the germline V gene are MGHRA and YSYEKL.

This clone was found once. The chain recombines TRBV13 with TRBJ1-1; no clear D gene. The V gene lost 1 base and the J gene lost 6 bases, with 12 bases spanning the gap. Germline V CDR1 and CDR2: PRHDT, FYEKMQ (reference sequence). This CDR3 is 14 amino acids long. The CDR3 region is CASSLVGEQAEAFF. In DNA form, the CDR3 reads TGTGCCAGCAGCTTAGTAGGTGAACAAGCTGAAGCTTTCTTT.

In this sample, this clone turned up many times. This rearrangement joins TRBV4-2 to TRBJ2-7, with 9 bases lining up with TRBD2. The CDR3 has 16 residues. The V segment lost 3 bases and the J segment 1 base; nucleotides outside the gene matches: 7. Per germline, CDR1 LGHNA and CDR2 YNFKEQ. CDR3 region: CASSQDSGSPSYEQYF. The CDR3 coding sequence is TGTGCCAGCAGCCAGGATAGCGGGAGCCCTTCCTACGAGCAGTACTTC.

This clone was counted a single time. The CDR3 reads CASSQGQAFPGETQYF. In DNA form, the CDR3 reads TGTGCCAGCAGCCAAGGACAGGCTTTCCCGGGAGAGACCCAGTACTTC. The chain uses TRBV14 and TRBJ2-5, with D possibly being TRBD1 (6 bases). The V and J ends lost 1 base and 4 bases respectively, with 16 bases between them. Germline CDR1 reads SGHDN; CDR2 reads FVKESK. This CDR3 is 16 amino acids long.

The gene calls are TRBV5-4 and TRBJ1-1; 7 bases agree with TRBD1. This CDR3 region has 13 residues. V was clipped by 5 bases and J by 7 bases; unmatched bases: 8. The germline gives CDR1 SGHNT, CDR2 YYREEE (reference sequence). CDR3 coding DNA: TGTGCCAGCAGTTATACAGGGGAAAGTGAAGCTTTCTTT. It is translated as CASSYTGESEAFF.

This chain links TRBV7-9 with TRBJ2-6; D not certain. Per germline, CDR1 SEHNR and CDR2 FQNEAQ (reference sequence). V was trimmed by 6 bases and J by 4 bases, leaving 4 bases between them. The CDR3 length is 12 residues. The CDR3 bases are TGTGCCAGCAGTGGGGGGGCCAACGTCCTGACTTTC. It yields the protein CASSGGANVLTF.

The rearrangement joins TRBV28 to TRBJ2-7; either TRBD1 or TRBD2 may supply D (5 bases each). Germline V gene sequence: CDR1 MDHEN, CDR2 SYDVKM. Trimming cost V 4 bases and J 7 bases, with 20 bases left between them. The length of the CDR3 is 15 residues. The CDR3 region has the DNA TGTGCCAGCAGTTCCAACATGAGGGGAATGGGGGAGCAGTACTTC. Translating it yields CASSSNMRGMGEQYF.

J is TRBJ2-7 and V is TRBV19; TRBD2 matches at 7 bases. From germline, CDR1 is LNHDA and CDR2 SQIVND (reference sequence). V trimming: 3 bases; J trimming: 1 base; junction bases outside the gene matches: 6. This CDR3 is 15 amino acids long. The CDR3 loop reads CASSMFGGSSYEQYF. DNA for the CDR3: TGTGCCAGTAGTATGTTTGGCGGGAGTTCCTACGAGCAGTACTTC.

The chain links TRBV4-3 to TRBJ1-4; D ambiguous. V lost 0 bases and J 0 bases, leaving 8 bases between the germline ends. The CDR3 totals 16 residues. Looked up from germline, CDR1 is LGHNA and CDR2 is YSLEER. The CDR3: CASSQDGVSTNEKLFF. CDR3 coding DNA: TGCGCCAGCAGCCAAGATGGCGTCTCAACTAATGAAAAACTGTTTTTT.

A single count supports this clone. This chain joins TRBV4-1 and TRBJ2-7; no clear D. The V end was cut by 1 base, the J end by 1 base, with 11 bases between. The CDR3 is 15 residues long. CDR1 and CDR2 from the germline V gene are MGHRA and YSYEKL. The CDR3 spells CASSQGRSVSYEQYF. The CDR3 DNA follows: TGCGCCAGCAGCCAAGGACGCAGCGTATCCTACGAGCAGTACTTC.

The chain has TRBV27 and TRBJ2-5; tentatively, D is TRBD1 or TRBD2 (5 bases each). The germline gives CDR1 MNHEY, CDR2 SMNVEV (reference sequence). V dropped 6 bases and J dropped 3 bases, with 14 bases sitting between them. There are 14 residues in the CDR3. The CDR3 bases are TGTGCCAGCAGCAACCTTGGGACCAAAGAGACCCAGTACTTC. It is translated as CASSNLGTKETQYF.

The chain is built from TRBV7-9 and TRBJ2-5; 8 bases align to TRBD1. Per the germline V gene, CDR1 is SEHNR and CDR2 is FQNEAQ (reference sequence). This CDR3 has 15 amino acids. Trimming cost V 5 bases and J 2 bases; bases outside gene matches: 7. CDR3 DNA: TGTGCCAGCAGCCCAGGGACAGGCCTGCAAGAGACCCAGTACTTC. The encoded protein is CASSPGTGLQETQYF.